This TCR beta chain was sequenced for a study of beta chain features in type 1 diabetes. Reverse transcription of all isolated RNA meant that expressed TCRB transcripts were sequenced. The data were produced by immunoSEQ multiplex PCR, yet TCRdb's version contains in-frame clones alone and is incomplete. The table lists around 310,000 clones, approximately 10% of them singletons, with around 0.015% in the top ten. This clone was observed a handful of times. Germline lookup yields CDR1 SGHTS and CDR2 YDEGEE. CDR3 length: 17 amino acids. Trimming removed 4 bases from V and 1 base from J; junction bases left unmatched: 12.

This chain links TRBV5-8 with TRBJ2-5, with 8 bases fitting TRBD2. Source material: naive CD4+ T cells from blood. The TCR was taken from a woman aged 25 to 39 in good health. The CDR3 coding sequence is TGTGCCAGCAGCCCGGGAGGGTCTAGCGGAGTCCAAGAGACCCAGTACTTC. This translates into CASSPGGSSGVQETQYF.